This T cell receptor (beta chain) was profiled in a study of T cells in Graves' hyperthyroidism and ophthalmopathy. Study-wide background: Before any treatment, at initial diagnosis, peripheral blood was collected.

For the diagnoses, clinical symptoms, serum thyroxine and TRAb, thyroid ultrasound and orbital computed tomography were used. Germline V lookup: CDR1 MDHEN, CDR2 SYDVKM. Trimming took off 2 bases at V and 12 bases at J, with 28 bases between the two ends. The CDR3 runs 17 residues. This clonotype has ten or more counts. What was amplified from RNA transcripts were TCR beta CDR3 regions. The HTBI primer set was used in a first-round RT-PCR of the TCR CDR3. TCRdb reprocessed the multiplex PCR reads via MiXCR and lists one record per CDR3 protein. The table lists fewer than 750,000 distinct CDR3 sequences, roughly 15% of them singletons, with roughly an eighth in the top ten.

The sequencing input was blood. The gene calls are TRBV28 and TRBJ1-1, with a weak D call TRBD1 (5 bases). This TCR derives from a woman aged 45-60 years with Graves' ophthalmopathy. This chain's CDR3 is CASSLRTVGVIAPRTFF. In DNA form, the CDR3 reads TGTGCCAGCAGTTTACGTACCGTAGGGGTGATAGCCCCCCGGACTTTCTTT. Using reference TRBV28 and TRBJ1-1 for the parts outside the CDR3, the full variable domain is DVKVTQSSRYLVKRTGEKVFLECVQDMDHENMFWYRQDPGLGLRLIYFSYDVKMKEKGDIPEGYSVSREKKERFSLILESASTNQTSMYLCASSLRTVGVIAPRTFFGQGTRLTVV.